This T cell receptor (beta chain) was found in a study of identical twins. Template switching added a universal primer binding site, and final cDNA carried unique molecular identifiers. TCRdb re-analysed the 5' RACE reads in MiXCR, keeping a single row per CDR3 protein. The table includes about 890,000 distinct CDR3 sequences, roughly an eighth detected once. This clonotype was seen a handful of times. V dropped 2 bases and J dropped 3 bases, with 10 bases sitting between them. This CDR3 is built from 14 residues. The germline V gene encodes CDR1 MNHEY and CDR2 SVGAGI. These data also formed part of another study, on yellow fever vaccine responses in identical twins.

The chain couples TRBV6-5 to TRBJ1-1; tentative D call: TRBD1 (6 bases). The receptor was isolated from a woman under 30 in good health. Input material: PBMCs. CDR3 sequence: CASSYAGGHTEAFF. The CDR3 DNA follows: TGTGCCAGCAGTTACGCGGGGGGGCACACTGAAGCTTTCTTT.